This record concerns one T cell receptor beta chain sequence. Original methodology: Reference gene primer amplification in the assay estimated nucleated cell counts. The protocol was immunoSEQ multiplex PCR, while the TCRdb copy is restricted to in-frame clones and leaves out a portion. That table supplies the V and J calls and clone size; D and trimming were determined from the DNA. The data hold roughly 250,000 clones, with approximately 80% observed a single time. The record originates from a study of blood T cell repertoires in COVID-19. On the study more broadly: The origin of the acute and convalescent COVID-19 samples was the United States, Italy and Spain. T cells, B-cell-depleted T cells, or PBMCs provided the cDNA or gDNA that served as material.

The CDR3 runs 11 residues. Germline values: CDR1 ENHRY, CDR2 SYGVKD. Germline trimming cut 9 bases from V and 6 bases from J; bases unmatched to any gene: 5. This receptor was obtained from a woman in her thirties or forties with active or convalescent COVID-19. The chain combines TRBV10-3 with TRBJ2-7, with 7 positions matching TRBD2. The sequenced sample consisted of peripheral blood. Here the CDR3 reads CAIGLGGEQYF. The CDR3 DNA follows: TGTGCCATAGGACTAGGTGGCGAGCAGTACTTC.